One and the same sample provided the 23 T cell receptor beta chains below, sequenced in a study of cytomegalovirus exposure and HLA in healthy donors (dated 2017 in TCRdb). Library preparation employed the immunoSEQ multiplex PCR assay. A mixture of 60 forward primers for TCR Vbeta segments and 13 reverse primers for TCR Jbeta segments was used in the multiplex PCR. TCRdb retrieved this table from immuneACCESS and kept in-frame rearrangements only. Not all clones are present; in checked studies, unresolved V genes account for under half, and no reason is known for the remainder. Here the sample has 150,000 to 200,000 clones; over 60% occur a single time. The ten top clones hold about 1.6% of the sample. Sequencing was performed on PBMCs. The receptors were sampled from a girl between 5 and 17 years old in good health and CMV-seronegative.

The gene calls are TRBV10-2 and TRBJ1-2; D may be TRBD1 (6 bases). The CDR3 length is 14 residues. Trimming shortened V by 3 bases and J by 0 bases, and 8 bases separated the two germline ends. The V gene's germline CDR1 is WSHSY and CDR2 SAAADI. CDR3 loop: CASSEQGSNYGYTF. The CDR3 nucleotides read TGCGCCAGCAGTGAACAGGGATCTAACTATGGCTACACCTTC.

This rearrangement joins TRBV28 to TRBJ2-3, with a weak D call TRBD1 (6 bases). Trimming stripped 5 bases from V and 1 base from J, with 16 bases between. There are 16 residues in the CDR3. Germline V gene data show CDR1 as MDHEN and CDR2 as SYDVKM. The CDR3 reads CASSAPRGYGTDTQYF. The CDR3 DNA is TGTGCCAGCAGTGCCCCCAGGGGCTATGGCACAGATACGCAGTATTTT.

A note on this clone: This sample includes further DNA sequences coding for the same CDR3. The chain recombines TRBV5-4 with TRBJ2-2, with 10 nucleotides matching TRBD2. Per the germline V gene, CDR1 is SGHNT and CDR2 is YYREEE (reference sequence). The CDR3 is 14 amino acids. V lost 2 bases to trimming and J lost 6 bases; unmatched junction nucleotides: 1. The CDR3: CASSLAGGPGELFF. DNA for the CDR3: TGTGCCAGCAGCTTAGCGGGGGGGCCCGGGGAGCTGTTTTTT.

This chain joins TRBV2 and TRBJ2-7; perhaps TRBD1 as D (6 bases). This CDR3 has 13 residues. V shed 8 bases and J shed 2 bases, with 13 bases lying between them. Germline-derived CDR1 and CDR2 are SNHLY and FYNNEI. The CDR3 protein is CASGGLGTYEQYF. The CDR3 DNA reads TGTGCCAGCGGGGGCCTGGGGACCTACGAGCAGTACTTC.

In this sample, this clone turned up once. The chain employs TRBV7-3 and TRBJ1-1, with D perhaps TRBD1 (5 bases). CDR1 and CDR2 (germline): SGHTA, FQGTGA. The CDR3 contains 14 residues. V was shortened by 5 bases and J by 0 bases, with 10 bases between the two germline ends. CDR3 nucleotide sequence: TGTGCCAGCAGCCCGGGACTCATGAACACTGAAGCTTTCTTT. Translating gives CASSPGLMNTEAFF.

There are a few counts of this clone. V usage is TRBV6-8 and J usage is TRBJ2-2, with TRBD1 matching over 11 bases. Germline CDR1 reads MNHGY; CDR2 reads SAAAGT. V was pared by 0 bases and J by 4 bases, with 7 bases of the junction left unmatched. The CDR3 covers 18 residues. For the CDR3, the DNA is TGTGCCAGCAGTTACTCATCGGACAGGGGGCTGGGCACCGGGGAGCTGTTTTTT. Encoded protein: CASSYSSDRGLGTGELFF.

The chain joins TRBV11-2 to TRBJ2-2; tentative D call: TRBD2 (5 bases). The CDR3 runs to 16 residues. Germline loops: CDR1 SGHAT, CDR2 FQNNGV. V lost 4 bases to trimming and J lost 1 base, with 13 bases between them. CDR3 coding DNA: TGTGCCAGCAGCTCCTGGCTAGCAGTGAACACCGGGGAGCTGTTTTTT. This sequence encodes CASSSWLAVNTGELFF.

The V gene is TRBV6-1, the J gene TRBJ2-7; the match to TRBD1 covers 11 bases. V lost 0 bases to trimming and J lost 5 bases; unmatched junction nucleotides: 6. Germline V CDR1 and CDR2: MNHNS, SASEGT. The CDR3 extends over 16 amino acids. CDR3 DNA: TGTGCCAGCAGTGAAGCGCTGGGGACAGGGGGGGACGAGCAGTACTTC. Its translation is CASSEALGTGGDEQYF.

The chain is built from TRBV7-2 and TRBJ2-3; 13 nucleotides line up with TRBD2. The CDR3 totals 15 residues. Looked up from germline, CDR1 is SGHTA and CDR2 is FQGNSA. Germline trimming cut 5 bases from V and 4 bases from J; bases unmatched to any gene: 3. The CDR3 protein is CASSSGTSGADTQYF. CDR3 DNA sequence: TGTGCCAGCAGCAGCGGGACTAGCGGGGCAGATACGCAGTATTTT.

CDR3 DNA sequence: TGTGCCAGCAGCTTAAAAGGCGGTGCGGGTTTCCAAGAGACCCAGTACTTC. Protein: CASSLKGGAGFQETQYF. V is TRBV7-9 and J is TRBJ2-5; D may be TRBD2 (5 bases). Germline CDR1 and CDR2: SEHNR and FQNEAQ (reference sequence). Trimming cost V 2 bases and J 1 base, with 17 bases left between them. The CDR3 contains 17 residues.

The rearrangement links TRBV5-6 to TRBJ2-2; 11 bases align to TRBD1. Trimming removed 6 bases from V and 4 bases from J; junction bases left unmatched: 14. Germline CDR1 is SGHDT and CDR2 is YYEEEE. The CDR3 is 18 amino acids. The CDR3 DNA reads as TGTGCCAGCATCGCCCGAGCCGGGACAGGGGGTAGCACCGGGGAGCTGTTTTTT. Translated: CASIARAGTGGSTGELFF.

In its sample, this clone was seen a few times. The chain combines TRBV19 with TRBJ2-3; 8 bases are shared with TRBD1. This CDR3 comprises 15 residues. CDR1 and CDR2 from the germline V gene are LNHDA and SQIVND (reference sequence). V was clipped by 5 bases and J by 3 bases; unmatched bases: 7. The CDR3 DNA reads TGTGCCAGTAGTCCTGACAGGGGTCGGACAGATACGCAGTATTTT. Encoded protein: CASSPDRGRTDTQYF.

This chain joins TRBV14 and TRBJ2-2; 7 bases are shared with TRBD1. The germline gives CDR1 SGHDN, CDR2 FVKESK. This CDR3 is built from 17 residues. Germline trimming cut 3 bases from V and 3 bases from J; bases unmatched to any gene: 10. CDR3: CASSHNQGGTDTGELFF. The CDR3 DNA follows: TGTGCCAGCAGCCACAACCAAGGGGGCACGGACACCGGGGAGCTGTTTTTT.

The J gene is TRBJ2-5, the V gene TRBV5-6; no definite D call. The CDR3 runs to 14 residues. CDR1 and CDR2 from the germline V gene are SGHDT and YYEEEE. Deletions cut 0 bases from V and 1 base from J, with 7 bases between. The CDR3 DNA reads TGTGCCAGCAGCTTGGTGGCAGTCCAAGAGACCCAGTACTTC. It encodes CASSLVAVQETQYF.

This chain uses TRBV7-8 with TRBJ1-1, with D possibly TRBD1 on 5 matching bases. Trimming pared 2 bases from V and 6 bases from J, leaving 13 bases between. In germline, CDR1 is SGHVS, CDR2 FQNEAQ. The CDR3 totals 14 residues. The CDR3 region is CASSLLLLGPEAFF. CDR3 coding DNA: TGTGCCAGCAGCTTACTTTTGCTGGGGCCTGAAGCTTTCTTT.

The chain is built from TRBV5-1 and TRBJ2-7; 7 positions agree with TRBD1. The trim removed 0 bases at V and 2 bases at J, leaving 5 bases unmatched. The CDR3 is 15 amino acids. Germline CDR1 is SGHRS and CDR2 is YFSETQ. The CDR3: CASSLGDSGAYEQYF. CDR3 bases: TGCGCCAGCAGCTTGGGGGACAGCGGCGCCTACGAGCAGTACTTC.

The chain couples TRBV7-8 to TRBJ2-5; 8 nucleotides agree with TRBD1. The DNA end lines up better with TRBJ2-7; the J call may be wrong. CDR3 length: 16 amino acids. In germline, CDR1 is SGHVS, CDR2 FQNEAQ. The CDR3 nucleotides read TGTGCCAGCAGCCCTCCCCAGACAGGGGAAAAATACGAGCAGTACTTC. It codes for CASSPPQTGEKYEQYF.

The chain combines TRBV12-5 with TRBJ1-5, with no clear D. Germline CDR1 and CDR2: LGHNT and FRNRAP. The V end lost 7 bases, the J end lost 4 bases, and 11 bases lay between the germline ends. The CDR3 is 13 amino acids. This CDR3 is CASVKSLNQPQHF. Here the CDR3 DNA reads TGTGCTAGTGTTAAGAGTCTGAATCAGCCCCAGCATTTT.

Only a few counts were recorded for this clone. J is TRBJ2-1 and V is TRBV5-1, with 7 bases lining up with TRBD2. Germline-derived CDR1 and CDR2 are SGHRS and YFSETQ. The CDR3 covers 16 residues. Trimming took 0 bases from V and 8 from J; bases not matched to a gene: 11. The CDR3, as DNA: TGCGCCAGCAGCTTGGGCTCGGGGACTAATCTCGATGAGCAGTTCTTC. It specifies CASSLGSGTNLDEQFF.

The J gene is TRBJ2-7, the V gene TRBV25-1; weak D call: TRBD1 (6 bases). The CDR3 loop spans 15 amino acids. The V gene's germline CDR1 is MGHDK and CDR2 SYGVNS. Trimming stripped 6 bases from V and 3 bases from J, with 18 bases between. CDR3 sequence reads: CASRKGDMGHYEQYF. CDR3 coding DNA: TGTGCCAGCAGAAAAGGGGACATGGGGCACTACGAGCAGTACTTC.

The chain is built from TRBV9 and TRBJ2-5; D is perhaps TRBD1 (5 bases). The length of the CDR3 is 16 residues. Germline V gene sequence: CDR1 SGDLS, CDR2 YYNGEE. The V and J ends lost 4 bases and 1 base respectively, with 17 bases between them. CDR3 loop: CASSPRMGLGQETQYF. The DNA for the CDR3 is TGTGCCAGCAGCCCCCGGATGGGGCTAGGCCAAGAGACCCAGTACTTC.

The gene calls are TRBV19 and TRBJ2-2, with TRBD2 as a possible D gene (5 bases). CDR1 is LNHDA and CDR2 is SQIVND in the germline V gene (reference sequence). Trimming took off 3 bases at V and 1 base at J, with 12 bases between the two ends. This CDR3 contains 16 residues. For the CDR3, the DNA is TGTGCCAGTAGTATTGGGAGCGGCGGGAACACCGGGGAGCTGTTTTTT. It specifies CASSIGSGGNTGELFF. The full variable domain, in which reference TRBV19 and TRBJ2-2 provide the parts outside the CDR3, is DGGITQSPKYLFRKEGQNVTLSCEQNLNHDAMYWYRQDPGQGLRLIYYSQIVNDFQKGDIAEGYSVSREKKESFPLTVTSAQKNPTAFYLCASSIGSGGNTGELFFGEGSRLTVL.

This chain uses TRBV9 with TRBJ2-1; 9 bases agree with TRBD2. The germline CDR1 and CDR2 sequences are SGDLS and YYNGEE. The J segment lost 1 base and the V segment lost 1 base, leaving 12 bases of the junction unmatched. The CDR3 loop spans 19 amino acids. Here the CDR3 reads CASSVKATGSGGSYNEQFF. The CDR3 DNA reads TGTGCCAGCAGCGTAAAAGCCACTGGTAGCGGGGGTTCCTACAATGAGCAGTTCTTC.